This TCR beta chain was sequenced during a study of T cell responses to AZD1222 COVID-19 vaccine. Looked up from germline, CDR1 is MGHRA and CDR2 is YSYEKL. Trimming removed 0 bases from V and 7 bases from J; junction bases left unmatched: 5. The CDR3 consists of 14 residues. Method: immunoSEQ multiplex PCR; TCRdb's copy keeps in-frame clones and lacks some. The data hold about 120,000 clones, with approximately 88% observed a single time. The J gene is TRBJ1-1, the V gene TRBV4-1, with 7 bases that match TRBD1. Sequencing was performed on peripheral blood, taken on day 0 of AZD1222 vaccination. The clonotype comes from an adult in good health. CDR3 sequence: CASSQDPGQSEAFF. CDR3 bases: TGCGCCAGCAGCCAAGATCCGGGACAGAGTGAAGCTTTCTTT.